Below, 2 T cell receptor beta chains from the same sample are listed, as sequenced in a study of graft-versus-host responses after intestinal transplantation. Around 200,000 CFSE-labeled responder cells were plated with around 200,000 irradiated, violet-dye-labeled stimulator cells. The table came from immunoSEQ multiplex PCR; TCRdb's copy has only in-frame clones and leaves some out. The repertoire holds thousands of clones, with roughly 27% as singletons. Sequencing was performed on alloreactive CD8+ T cells from a mixed lymphocyte reaction culture, taken before intestinal transplant. Indicated subset: CFSE-low proliferating T cells sorted from roughly six-day pre-transplant mixed lymphocyte reaction (GvH or HvG direction). Receptor source: a human patient who received an intestinal transplant.

V usage is TRBV7-9 and J usage is TRBJ1-2; unclear D gene. The length of the CDR3 is 17 residues. With 5 bases removed from V and 4 bases from J, the gap between germline ends came to 23 bases. Germline V gives CDR1 SEHNR, CDR2 FQNEAQ (reference sequence). The CDR3 loop is CASSPDKNHGKTYGYTF. The CDR3 nucleotides are TGTGCCAGCAGCCCCGATAAAAACCATGGAAAGACCTATGGCTACACCTTC.

About this clone itself: Compared with germline, one end of the junction differs, possibly owing to a read error. The rearrangement joins TRBV16 to TRBJ2-2, with D hard to call. The CDR3 length is 12 residues. Per the germline V gene, CDR1 is KGHSY and CDR2 is FQNENV. CDR3 sequence (DNA): TGTGTCAGCAGCCAATTAACCGGGGAGCTGTTTTTT. Protein sequence: CVSSQLTGELFF.